This T cell receptor beta chain was sequenced during a study of blood T cell repertoires in COVID-19. As for the study in general: The samples span acute and convalescent COVID-19 from the United States, Italy and Spain. PBMCs, B-cell-depleted T cells, or T cells provided the cDNA or gDNA that made up the material.

In the study's own analysis: Estimation of nucleated cell counts relied on the amplification of reference gene primers. Repertoires were generated with immunoSEQ multiplex PCR, while TCRdb's copy carries only in-frame clones and drops some. That table furnishes V, J and clone size, whereas the DNA furnished D and trimming. The repertoire includes about 88,000 clones, more than 75% of them detected once, and about 15% sits in the top ten. The CDR3 covers 15 residues. Germline CDR1 is LGHNA and CDR2 is YSLEER. V lost 4 bases and J lost 0, with 10 bases in between. The TCR originated in a woman in her 70s with acute or convalescent COVID-19. The sequenced material came from peripheral blood. The chain uses TRBV4-3 and TRBJ2-1; tentatively, D is TRBD2 (5 bases). CDR3 region: CASSPTRSSYNEQFF. The CDR3, as DNA: TGCGCCAGCAGCCCTACTAGGAGCTCCTACAATGAGCAGTTCTTC.